The rows below give T cell receptor beta chains drawn from one sample of a study of T cell responses to AZD1222 COVID-19 vaccine. Libraries were prepared by immunoSEQ multiplex PCR; TCRdb keeps only in-frame clonotypes and omits some of them. The sample has 95,000 to 130,000 clones; 70% to 90% are singletons. This material consisted of peripheral blood, taken on day 0 of MenACWY control vaccination. These receptors came from an adult in good health. Each CDR3 is given with its conserved first and last residue. Size is stated for part of the rows, as once, few or many counts, or as a class when the clone is expanded.

abundance	v_gene	j_gene	CDR3aa
-	TRBV11-3	TRBJ2-3	CASSPGGLAGAYTDTQYF
-	TRBV4-3	TRBJ2-7	CASSQGTGIHEQYF
-	TRBV9	TRBJ2-2	CASSVGRQGSGELFF
few	TRBV28	TRBJ1-2	CASSLPDPMGGYTF
-	TRBV12-3/TRBV12-4	TRBJ2-7	CASSGSPHEQYF
-	TRBV3-1/TRBV3-2	TRBJ1-2	CASSQGTGDGYTF
-	TRBV7-9	TRBJ2-1	CASSSSKTLTPDEQFF
few	TRBV4-3	TRBJ1-2	CASSPELNYGYTF
-	TRBV11-2	TRBJ2-2	CASSLVLGGELFF
few	TRBV28	TRBJ1-1	CASSSGRFPEAFF